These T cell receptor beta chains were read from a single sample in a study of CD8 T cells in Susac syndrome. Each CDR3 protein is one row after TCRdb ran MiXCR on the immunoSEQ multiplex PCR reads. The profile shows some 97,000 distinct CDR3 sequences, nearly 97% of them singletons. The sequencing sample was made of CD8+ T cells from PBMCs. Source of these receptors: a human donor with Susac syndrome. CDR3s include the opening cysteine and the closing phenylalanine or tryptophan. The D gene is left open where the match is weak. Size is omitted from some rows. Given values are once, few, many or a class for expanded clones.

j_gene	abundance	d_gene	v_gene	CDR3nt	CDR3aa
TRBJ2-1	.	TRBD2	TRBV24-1	TGTGCCACCAGTGACGTACTAGCGGGGGGGCTAAATGAGCAGTTCTTC	CATSDVLAGGLNEQFF
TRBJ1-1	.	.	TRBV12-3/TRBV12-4	TGTGCCAGCAGTCTAGGGGAAAACACTGAAGCTTTCTTT	CASSLGENTEAFF
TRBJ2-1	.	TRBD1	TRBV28	TGTGCCAGCACCATACCGGGACAGGGGTACAATGAGCAGTTCTTC	CASTIPGQGYNEQFF
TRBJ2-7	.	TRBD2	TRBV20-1	TGCAGTGCTGAAACCGGGACTAGCGGGGTGGGGGAGCAGTACTTC	CSAETGTSGVGEQYF
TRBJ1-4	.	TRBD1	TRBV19	TGTGCCAGTAGTATTTTGGGACAGATAAATGAAAAACTGTTTTTT	CASSILGQINEKLFF
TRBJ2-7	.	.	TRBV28	TGTGCCAGCAGCTTACCCGGGCCTCTCCTCTACGAGCAGTACTTC	CASSLPGPLLYEQYF
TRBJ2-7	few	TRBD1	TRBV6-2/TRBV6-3	TGTGCCAGCAGCCCAGACAGGGTCGAGCAGTACTTC	CASSPDRVEQYF
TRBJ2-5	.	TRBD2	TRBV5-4	TGTGCCAGCAGCTTCGGGGGGACTATACAAGAGACCCAGTACTTC	CASSFGGTIQETQYF
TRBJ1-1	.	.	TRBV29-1	TGCAGCGCCCGACGAGGAGGCAATGAAGCTTTCTTT	CSARRGGNEAFF
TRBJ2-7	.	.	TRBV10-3	TGTGCCACCAGTGATGGGTCGAGGGACGAGCAGTACTTC	CATSDGSRDEQYF
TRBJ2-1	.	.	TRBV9	TGTGCCAGCAGCGTAGGAGGAGGGGCATTAGGAAATGAGCAGTTCTTC	CASSVGGGALGNEQFF
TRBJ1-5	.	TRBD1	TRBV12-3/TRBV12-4	TGTGCCAGCAGTTCCGGGACAGCCGAAGATCAGCCCCAGCATTTT	CASSSGTAEDQPQHF
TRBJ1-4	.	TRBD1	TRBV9	TGTGCCGGAATCGGGACAGGCGATGAAAAACTGTTTTTT	CAGIGTGDEKLFF
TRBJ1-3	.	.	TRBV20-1	TGCAGTGCTGGGACGGGGACTGGAAACACCATATATTTT	CSAGTGTGNTIYF